This T cell receptor (beta chain) was recovered during a study of technical replicates of blood from several donors. Using immunoSEQ multiplex PCR, the repertoire was profiled, and TCRdb retains in-frame clones only, with some absent. The data hold about 44,000 clones, with 95% to 97% observed a single time. Trimming took 4 bases from V and 6 from J; bases not matched to a gene: 9. Germline V lookup: CDR1 SGHVS, CDR2 FQNEAQ. There are 15 residues in the CDR3. The sample comprised T cells isolated from PBMCs. J is TRBJ1-5 and V is TRBV7-8; 7 bases agree with TRBD1. The clonotype was recovered from a human donor in good health. CDR3 DNA: TGTGCCAGCAGCTCAGGACAGGTTGAAGGTCAGCCCCAGCATTTT. This gives the protein CASSSGQVEGQPQHF. Full variable domain (outside the CDR3, taken from reference TRBV7-8 and TRBJ1-5): GAGVSQSPRYKVAKRGQDVALRCDPISGHVSLFWYQQALGQGPEFLTYFQNEAQLDKSGLPSDRFFAERPEGSVSTLKIQRTQQEDSAVYLCASSSGQVEGQPQHFGDGTRLSIL.